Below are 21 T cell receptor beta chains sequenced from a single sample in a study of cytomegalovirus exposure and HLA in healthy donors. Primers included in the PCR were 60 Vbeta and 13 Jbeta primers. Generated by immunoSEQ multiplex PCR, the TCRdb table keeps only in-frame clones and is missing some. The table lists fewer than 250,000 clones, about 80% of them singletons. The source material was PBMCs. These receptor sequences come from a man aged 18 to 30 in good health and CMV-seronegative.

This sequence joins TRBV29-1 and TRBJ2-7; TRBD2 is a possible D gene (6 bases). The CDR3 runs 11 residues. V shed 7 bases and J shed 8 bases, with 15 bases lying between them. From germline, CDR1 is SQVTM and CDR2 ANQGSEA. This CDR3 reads CSAGDQGQQYF. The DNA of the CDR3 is TGCAGCGCGGGGGACCAGGGACAGCAGTACTTC.

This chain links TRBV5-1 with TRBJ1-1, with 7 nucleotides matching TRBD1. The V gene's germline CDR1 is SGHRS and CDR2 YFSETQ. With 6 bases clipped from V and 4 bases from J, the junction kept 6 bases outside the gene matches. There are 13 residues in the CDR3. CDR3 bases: TGCGCCAGCACCGATGCAGGGGGCACTGAAGCTTTCTTT. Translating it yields CASTDAGGTEAFF.

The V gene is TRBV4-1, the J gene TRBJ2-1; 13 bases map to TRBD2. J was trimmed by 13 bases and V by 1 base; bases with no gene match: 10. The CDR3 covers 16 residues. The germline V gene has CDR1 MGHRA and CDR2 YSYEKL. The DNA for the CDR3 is TGCGCCAGCAGCCAAGCGGGGCGACTAGCGGGAGGTACCCAGTTCTTC. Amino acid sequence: CASSQAGRLAGGTQFF.

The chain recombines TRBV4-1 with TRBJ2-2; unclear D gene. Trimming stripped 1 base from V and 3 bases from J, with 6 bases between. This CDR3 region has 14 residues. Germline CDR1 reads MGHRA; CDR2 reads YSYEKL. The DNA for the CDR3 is TGCGCCAGCAGCCAAGTACGGGACACCGGGGAGCTGTTTTTT. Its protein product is CASSQVRDTGELFF.

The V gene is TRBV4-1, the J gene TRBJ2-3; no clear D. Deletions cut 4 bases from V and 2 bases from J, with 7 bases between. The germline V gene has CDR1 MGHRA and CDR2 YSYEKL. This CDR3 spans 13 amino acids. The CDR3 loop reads CASSPPLTDTQYF. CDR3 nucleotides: TGCGCCAGCAGCCCCCCACTCACAGATACGCAGTATTTT.

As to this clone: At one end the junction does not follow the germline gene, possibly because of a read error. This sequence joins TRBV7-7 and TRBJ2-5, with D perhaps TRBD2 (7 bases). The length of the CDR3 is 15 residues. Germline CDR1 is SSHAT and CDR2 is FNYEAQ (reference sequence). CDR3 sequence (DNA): TGTGCTAGCAGCTTAAGTGCGGAGGGGGGGGAGACCCAGTACTTC. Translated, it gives CASSLSAEGGETQYF. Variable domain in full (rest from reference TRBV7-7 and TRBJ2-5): GAGVSQSPRYKVTKRGQDVTLRCDPISSHATLYWYQQALGQGPEFLTYFNYEAQPDKSGLPSDRFSAERPEGSISTLTIQRTEQRDSAMYRCASSLSAEGGETQYFGPGTRLLVL.

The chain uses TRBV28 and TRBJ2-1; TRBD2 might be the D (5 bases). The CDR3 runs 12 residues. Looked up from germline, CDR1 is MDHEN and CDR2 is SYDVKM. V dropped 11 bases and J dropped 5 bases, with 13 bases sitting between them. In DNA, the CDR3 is TGTGCCCACTCCCGGCGGGACAATGAGCAGTTCTTC. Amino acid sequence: CAHSRRDNEQFF. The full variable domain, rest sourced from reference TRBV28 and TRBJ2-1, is DVKVTQSSRYLVKRTGEKVFLECVQDMDHENMFWYRQDPGLGLRLIYFSYDVKMKEKGDIPEGYSVSREKKERFSLILESASTNQTSMYLCAHSRRDNEQFFGPGTRLTVL.

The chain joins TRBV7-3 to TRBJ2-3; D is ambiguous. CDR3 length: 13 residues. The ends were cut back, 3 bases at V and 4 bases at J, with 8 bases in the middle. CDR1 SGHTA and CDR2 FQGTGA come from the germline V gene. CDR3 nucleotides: TGTGCCAGCAGCTTTGGAGTCGCAGATACGCAGTATTTT. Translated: CASSFGVADTQYF.

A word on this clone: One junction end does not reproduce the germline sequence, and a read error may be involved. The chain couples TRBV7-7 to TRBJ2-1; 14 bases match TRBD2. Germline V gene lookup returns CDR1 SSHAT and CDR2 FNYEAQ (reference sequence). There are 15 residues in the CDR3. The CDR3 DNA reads TGTGCTAGCAGCGCCGGGACTAGCGGGGGCAATGAGCAGTTCTTC. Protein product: CASSAGTSGGNEQFF.

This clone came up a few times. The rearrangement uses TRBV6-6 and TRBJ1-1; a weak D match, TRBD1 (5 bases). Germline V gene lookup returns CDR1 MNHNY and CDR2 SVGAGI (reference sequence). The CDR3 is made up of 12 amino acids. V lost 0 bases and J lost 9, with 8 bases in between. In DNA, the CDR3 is TGTGCCAGCAGTTACTCGAACAGGAAAGCTTTCTTT. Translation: CASSYSNRKAFF.

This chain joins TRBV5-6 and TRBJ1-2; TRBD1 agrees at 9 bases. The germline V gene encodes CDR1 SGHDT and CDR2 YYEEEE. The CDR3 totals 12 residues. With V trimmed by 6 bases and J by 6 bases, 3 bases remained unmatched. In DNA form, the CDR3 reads TGTGCCAGCACCTGGACAGGGGATGGCTACACCTTC. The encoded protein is CASTWTGDGYTF.

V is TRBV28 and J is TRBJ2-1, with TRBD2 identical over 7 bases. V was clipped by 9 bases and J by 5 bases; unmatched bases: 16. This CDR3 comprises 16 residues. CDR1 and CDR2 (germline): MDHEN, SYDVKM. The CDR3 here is CASASTTGTTNNEQFF. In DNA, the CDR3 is TGTGCCAGTGCCTCCACCACCGGGACTACGAACAATGAGCAGTTCTTC.

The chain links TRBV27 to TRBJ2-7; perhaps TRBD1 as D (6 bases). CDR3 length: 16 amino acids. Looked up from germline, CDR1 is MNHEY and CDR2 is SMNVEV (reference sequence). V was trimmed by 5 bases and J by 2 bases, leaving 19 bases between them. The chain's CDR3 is CASSLPPDRIAYEQYF. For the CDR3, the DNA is TGTGCCAGCAGTCTCCCCCCGGACAGAATAGCCTACGAGCAGTACTTC.

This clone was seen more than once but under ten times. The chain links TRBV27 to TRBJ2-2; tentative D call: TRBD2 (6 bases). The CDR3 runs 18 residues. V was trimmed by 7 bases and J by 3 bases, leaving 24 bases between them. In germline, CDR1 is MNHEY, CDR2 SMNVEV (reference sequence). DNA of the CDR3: TGTGCCAGCACCCCGGGGGAGACAGCTTCTTATTACACCGGGGAGCTGTTTTTT. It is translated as CASTPGETASYYTGELFF.

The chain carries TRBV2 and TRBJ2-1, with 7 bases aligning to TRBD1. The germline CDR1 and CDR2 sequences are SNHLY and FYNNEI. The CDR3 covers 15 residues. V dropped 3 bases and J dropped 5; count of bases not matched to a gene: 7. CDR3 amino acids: CASSDPRTGNNEQFF. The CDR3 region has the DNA TGTGCCAGCAGTGATCCACGGACAGGCAACAATGAGCAGTTCTTC.

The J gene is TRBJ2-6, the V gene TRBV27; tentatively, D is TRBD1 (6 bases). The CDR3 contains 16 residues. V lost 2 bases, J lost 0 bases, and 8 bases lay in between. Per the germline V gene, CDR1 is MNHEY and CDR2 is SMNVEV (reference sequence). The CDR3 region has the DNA TGTGCCAGCAGTTTAATGGGGGCCTCTGGGGCCAACGTCCTGACTTTC. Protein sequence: CASSLMGASGANVLTF.

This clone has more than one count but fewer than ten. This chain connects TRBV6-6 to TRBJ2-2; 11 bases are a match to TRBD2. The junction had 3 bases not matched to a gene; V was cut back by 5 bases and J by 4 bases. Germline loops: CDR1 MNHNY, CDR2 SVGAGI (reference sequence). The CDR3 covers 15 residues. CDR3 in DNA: TGTGCCAGCAGTGATAGCGGGAGGGGCACCGGGGAGCTGTTTTTT. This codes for CASSDSGRGTGELFF.

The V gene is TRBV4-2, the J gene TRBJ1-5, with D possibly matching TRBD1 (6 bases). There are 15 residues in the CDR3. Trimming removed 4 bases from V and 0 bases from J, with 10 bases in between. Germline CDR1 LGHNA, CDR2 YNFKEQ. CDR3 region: CASSLGQNSNQPQHF. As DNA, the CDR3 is TGTGCCAGCAGCCTTGGACAGAATAGCAATCAGCCCCAGCATTTT.

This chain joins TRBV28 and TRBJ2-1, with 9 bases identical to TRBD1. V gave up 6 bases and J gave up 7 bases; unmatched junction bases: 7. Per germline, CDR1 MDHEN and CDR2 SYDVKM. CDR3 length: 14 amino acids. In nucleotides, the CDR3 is TGTGCCAGCAGGCCGGACAGGGGCGTGAATGAGCAGTTCTTC. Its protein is CASRPDRGVNEQFF.

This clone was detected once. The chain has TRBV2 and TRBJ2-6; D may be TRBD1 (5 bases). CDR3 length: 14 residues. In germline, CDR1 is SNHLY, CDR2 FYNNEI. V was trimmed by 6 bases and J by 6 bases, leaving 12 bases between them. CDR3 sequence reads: CASSRVEKANVLTF. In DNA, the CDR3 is TGTGCCAGCAGCAGGGTCGAAAAGGCCAACGTCCTGACTTTC.

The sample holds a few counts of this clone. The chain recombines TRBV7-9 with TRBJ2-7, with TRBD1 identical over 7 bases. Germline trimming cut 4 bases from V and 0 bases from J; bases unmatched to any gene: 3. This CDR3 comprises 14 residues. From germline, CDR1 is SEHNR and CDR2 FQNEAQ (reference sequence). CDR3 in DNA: TGTGCCAGCAGCTGGACAGGCCTCTCCTACGAGCAGTACTTC. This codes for CASSWTGLSYEQYF. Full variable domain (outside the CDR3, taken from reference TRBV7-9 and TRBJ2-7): DTGVSQNPRHKITKRGQNVTFRCDPISEHNRLYWYRQTLGQGPEFLTYFQNEAQLEKSRLLSDRFSAERPKGSFSTLEIQRTEQGDSAMYLCASSWTGLSYEQYFGPGTRLTVT.